This T cell receptor (beta chain) was sequenced during a study of T cell repertoires in cytomegalovirus infection. Study in general: A matching HLA type, together with CMV infection, was signaled by public TCR beta signatures.

V lost 7 bases, J lost 7 bases, and 8 bases stayed unmatched. The CDR3 covers 12 residues. The germline CDR1 and CDR2 sequences are SQVTM and ANQGSEA. TCRdb called the reads again in MiXCR, with one record for every CDR3 protein. The sample records approximately 500,000 distinct CDR3 sequences, around 27% being singletons. Whole-study findings and limits: HLA-C-restricted CMV-specific TCR beta clonotypes were dominant in the ex vivo response. Based on cumulative public TCR beta family frequency, carriers of CMV plus the relevant HLA were identified.

On this clonotype: Its antigen is currently unknown.

J is TRBJ1-2 and V is TRBV29-1, with 8 bases identical to TRBD1. This sequence was found in a human donor in good health (CMV status not recorded). Some clones in this sample may be carry-over from other donors' samples. Sample: PBMCs. Here the CDR3 DNA reads TGCAGCGCCCCGATAGACAGGGGTGGCTACACCTTC. Its translation is CSAPIDRGGYTF.